The 27 T cell receptor beta chains in this list originate from one sample, sequenced in a study of blood T cell repertoires in COVID-19. Method: immunoSEQ multiplex PCR; TCRdb's copy keeps in-frame clones and lacks some. The sample yields about 190,000 clones, roughly 83% seen once. Sample: PBMCs or T cells enriched from blood (not recorded which). Receptor source: a woman between 25 and 40 years old who had recovered from COVID-19.

V and J are TRBV6-5 and TRBJ1-3; D is uncertain. Germline V gene sequence: CDR1 MNHEY, CDR2 SVGAGI. The CDR3 spans 16 residues. Trimming left V 0 bases short and J 0 bases short, with 9 bases between. CDR3 amino acids: CASSYSRASSGNTIYF. CDR3 DNA sequence: TGTGCCAGCAGTTACTCGCGGGCCAGCTCTGGAAACACCATATATTTT.

The chain links TRBV28 to TRBJ1-5; TRBD1 is a possible D gene (6 bases). The CDR3 is made up of 12 amino acids. Trimming removed 8 bases at V and 3 bases at J, with 8 bases between. In germline, CDR1 is MDHEN, CDR2 SYDVKM. CDR3 region: CASDRPNQPQHF. CDR3 sequence (DNA): TGTGCCAGCGACAGGCCCAATCAGCCCCAGCATTTT.

The J gene is TRBJ1-6, the V gene TRBV7-9; 7 positions agree with TRBD1. Trimming at V came to 3 bases and at J to 6 bases, leaving 5 bases not matched to a gene. The CDR3 covers 15 residues. CDR1 is SEHNR, CDR2 FQNEAQ, per germline (reference sequence). The CDR3 nucleotides read TGTGCCAGCAGCTTCTTAGGGACAGCTAATTCACCCCTCCACTTT. Its protein is CASSFLGTANSPLHF.

This chain uses TRBV19 with TRBJ2-3, with 10 bases identical to TRBD2. V gave up 7 bases and J gave up 5 bases; unmatched junction bases: 15. The CDR3 is 17 residues long. The germline CDR1 and CDR2 sequences are LNHDA and SQIVND (reference sequence). CDR3 in amino acids: CASTPNRLAGEGDTQYF. The CDR3 DNA is TGTGCCAGTACCCCCAACCGCCTAGCGGGAGAGGGAGATACGCAGTATTTT.

This rearrangement joins TRBV6-6 to TRBJ1-5; a possible D gene is TRBD1 (5 bases). The CDR3 length is 13 residues. Trimming cost V 3 bases and J 7 bases, with 10 bases left between them. Germline assignment: CDR1 MNHNY and CDR2 SVGAGI (reference sequence). The CDR3 reads CASSYPGLQPQHF. The CDR3 DNA sequence: TGTGCCAGCAGTTATCCAGGGTTGCAGCCCCAGCATTTT.

The chain links TRBV5-1 to TRBJ1-6, with no clear D. V gave up 0 bases and J gave up 8 bases, with 12 bases separating them. The CDR3 totals 15 residues. Per germline, CDR1 SGHRS and CDR2 YFSETQ. The CDR3 DNA follows: TGCGCCAGCAGCTTGGGCGATCCGACTCATTCACCCCTCCACTTT. Amino acids: CASSLGDPTHSPLHF.

This clone came up once. V gene TRBV20-1 combines with J gene TRBJ1-6; weak D call: TRBD1 (5 bases). V was shortened by 3 bases and J by 7 bases, with 19 bases between the two germline ends. The CDR3 extends over 16 amino acids. The V gene's germline CDR1 is DFQATT and CDR2 SNEGSKA (reference sequence). The CDR3 DNA is TGCAGTGCTAGTAGAGGTCAGGGCCACATGAATTCACCCCTCCACTTT. Translation: CSASRGQGHMNSPLHF.

This clone was counted a single time. This chain joins TRBV4-2 and TRBJ2-2; 7 nucleotides align to TRBD2. Germline CDR1 and CDR2: LGHNA and YNFKEQ. This CDR3 has 15 residues. V was clipped by 0 bases and J by 6 bases; unmatched bases: 4. Here the CDR3 DNA reads TGTGCCAGCAGCCAAGAATCAGCGGGGTCCGGGGAGCTGTTTTTT. This translates into CASSQESAGSGELFF.

The V gene is TRBV29-1, the J gene TRBJ2-5, with a weak D call TRBD1 (5 bases). V lost 4 bases and J lost 2, with 8 bases in between. CDR3 size: 12 residues. Per the germline V gene, CDR1 is SQVTM and CDR2 is ANQGSEA. The CDR3 nucleotides are TGCAGCGTTGTCCAGGGTCAAGAGACCCAGTACTTC. This encodes CSVVQGQETQYF.

The chain uses TRBV7-2 and TRBJ2-3; D may be TRBD2 (5 bases). Germline loops: CDR1 SGHTA, CDR2 FQGNSA. The V end was cut by 1 base, the J end by 3 bases, with 8 bases between. The CDR3 sequence is 14 residues long. The CDR3 region has the DNA TGTGCCAGCAGCTTAGGAGGGAGAACAGATACGCAGTATTTT. As protein: CASSLGGRTDTQYF.

The rearrangement uses TRBV19 and TRBJ2-7; possible D gene TRBD2, 5 bases. The CDR3 contains 15 residues. Germline CDR1 and CDR2: LNHDA and SQIVND (reference sequence). V was cut by 3 bases and J by 5 bases, with 17 bases left in between. In nucleotides, the CDR3 is TGTGCCAGTAGTATTTCACCGCCCGGAGGCCACGAGCAGTACTTC. Its translation is CASSISPPGGHEQYF.

This clone was counted a single time. The chain joins TRBV3-1 (or the pseudogene TRBV3-2) to TRBJ2-7; the D gene is possibly TRBD1 (6 bases). Per the germline V gene, CDR1 is LGHDT and CDR2 is YNNKEL (reference sequence). The CDR3 is 16 amino acids. Between the trimmed V and J ends, which lost 0 bases and 4 bases, there was a span of 16 bases. As DNA, the CDR3 is TGTGCCAGCAGCCAAGATCTGGGGGCCAGGGGATACGAGCAGTACGTC. This translates into CASSQDLGARGYEQYV.

The V gene is TRBV27, the J gene TRBJ1-6; possibly TRBD1 for D (6 bases). The CDR3 sequence is 14 residues long. The germline V and J ends were trimmed by 5 bases and 9 bases, with 14 bases remaining between them. Germline loops: CDR1 MNHEY, CDR2 SMNVEV (reference sequence). CDR3 bases: TGTGCCAGCAGTCCTACAGGGAAAAGTTCACCCCTCCACTTT. This encodes CASSPTGKSSPLHF.

V usage is TRBV25-1 and J usage is TRBJ2-3; D perhaps matches TRBD2 (6 bases). V shed 5 bases and J shed 4 bases, with 22 bases lying between them. CDR1 and CDR2 from the germline V gene are MGHDK and SYGVNS. This CDR3 contains 17 residues. The CDR3, as DNA: TGTGCCAGCAGTCGCGTTGTGGGGGGAGTAAGCGCAGATACGCAGTATTTT. Amino acid sequence: CASSRVVGGVSADTQYF.

The chain has TRBV21-1 and TRBJ1-1; the table names TRBD1, a call not compared with the DNA. TRBV21-1 is listed as a pseudogene. The CDR3 spans 16 residues. For the CDR3, the DNA is TGTGCCAGCAGCAAAGCGGGGGCAGGGGGCTGGACTGAAGCTTTCTTT. Encoded protein: CASSKAGAGGWTEAFF.

The rearrangement uses TRBV7-6 and TRBJ1-2; no firm D call. Germline loops: CDR1 SGHVS, CDR2 FNYEAQ. V lost 4 bases and J 5 bases, leaving 17 bases between the germline ends. CDR3 length: 15 residues. CDR3 amino acids: CASSSGRTGDYGYTF. In DNA, the CDR3 is TGTGCCAGCAGCTCCGGGAGGACGGGTGATTATGGCTACACCTTC.

As to this clone: The sample carries other DNA sequences with the same CDR3. The V and J genes are TRBV5-1 and TRBJ1-2; D is unclear. Germline CDR1 and CDR2: SGHRS and YFSETQ. V was shortened by 0 bases and J by 1 base, with 10 bases between the two germline ends. CDR3 length: 15 amino acids. CDR3 sequence reads: CASSLVLGVNYGYTF. CDR3 DNA sequence: TGCGCCAGCAGCTTGGTTCTGGGAGTTAACTATGGCTACACCTTC.

This clone was recorded at least ten times. The J gene is TRBJ2-1, the V gene TRBV28; D is unclear. The CDR3 is 11 amino acids. Between the trimmed V and J ends, which lost 3 bases and 9 bases, there was a span of 6 bases. Germline V gives CDR1 MDHEN, CDR2 SYDVKM. The DNA for the CDR3 is TGTGCCAGCAGTTTTGCGGCTGAGCAGTTCTTC. Amino acids: CASSFAAEQFF.

The chain combines TRBV21-1 with TRBJ2-7; TRBD1 reflects the table's D call only, with no check against the DNA. TRBV21-1 is a known pseudogene. This CDR3 is 13 amino acids long. In DNA, the CDR3 is TGTGCCAGCAGCAAAAGTTGGCAGGGTCCCTCCGTCGTC. Translated: CASSKSWQGPSVV.

CDR3 coding DNA: TGTGCCAGCAGTGAATCGGCGGGGGGGACCAATGAGCAGTTCTTC. It codes for CASSESAGGTNEQFF. The chain carries TRBV2 and TRBJ2-1; TRBD2 agrees at 9 bases. The CDR3 is 15 residues long. Germline assignment: CDR1 SNHLY and CDR2 FYNNEI. V lost 2 bases, J lost 6 bases, and 5 bases stayed unmatched.

The J gene is TRBJ1-1, the V gene TRBV5-4; 7 bases are shared with TRBD1. CDR1 is SGHNT, CDR2 YYREEE, per germline (reference sequence). The CDR3 covers 17 residues. The V segment lost 5 bases and the J segment 0 bases; nucleotides outside the gene matches: 13. The CDR3 sequence: CASSPNPGQGVNTEAFF. CDR3 coding DNA: TGTGCCAGCAGTCCCAACCCGGGGCAGGGGGTGAACACTGAAGCTTTCTTT.

The chain employs TRBV10-1 and TRBJ2-1; 8 bases line up with TRBD1. Germline V CDR1 and CDR2: WNHNN, SYGVQD (reference sequence). Trimming removed 6 bases from V and 0 bases from J; junction bases left unmatched: 13. The CDR3 runs 18 residues. The CDR3, as DNA: TGCGCCAGCAGCGAGGACTCCAGGACAGGGAGCTCCTACAATGAGCAGTTCTTC. It translates to CASSEDSRTGSSYNEQFF.

The chain links TRBV6-5 to TRBJ2-6; tentatively, D is TRBD1 (6 bases). Germline V gene sequence: CDR1 MNHEY, CDR2 SVGAGI. The V end lost 8 bases, the J end lost 1 base, and 9 bases lay between the germline ends. The CDR3 extends over 14 amino acids. The CDR3 reads CASGTGSGANVLTF. DNA for the CDR3: TGTGCCAGCGGCACAGGGTCTGGGGCCAACGTCCTGACTTTC.

This sequence joins TRBV27 and TRBJ1-1; D might be TRBD1 (5 bases). The germline V and J ends were trimmed by 7 bases and 1 base, with 19 bases remaining between them. Germline values: CDR1 MNHEY, CDR2 SMNVEV (reference sequence). This CDR3 comprises 16 residues. The CDR3 bases are TGTGCCAGCAAGTTTAGGGTCACAGGATCGAACACTGAAGCTTTCTTT. It translates to CASKFRVTGSNTEAFF.

The V gene is TRBV10-2, the J gene TRBJ1-5; no clear D. The CDR3 is made up of 14 amino acids. Germline CDR1 reads WSHSY; CDR2 reads SAAADI. The V and J ends lost 6 bases and 0 bases respectively, with 9 bases between them. This CDR3 reads CASRAGYSNQPQHF. The CDR3, as DNA: TGCGCCAGCAGGGCAGGCTATAGCAATCAGCCCCAGCATTTT.

V and J are TRBV19 and TRBJ1-3; no clear D gene. Germline V gene lookup returns CDR1 LNHDA and CDR2 SQIVND (reference sequence). The CDR3 sequence is 17 residues long. V lost 2 bases, J lost 2 bases, and 16 bases lay in between. The CDR3, as DNA: TGTGCCAGTAGTATAACGGCCACGTCAAGCGCTGGAAACACCATATATTTT. Amino acid sequence: CASSITATSSAGNTIYF.

Only a few counts were recorded for this clone. At one end, the junction sequence differs from germline, possibly due to a read error. The chain joins TRBV7-7 to TRBJ1-5, with a possible D match to TRBD1 (5 bases). Germline V gene data show CDR1 as SSHAT and CDR2 as FNYEAQ (reference sequence). The CDR3 runs to 13 residues. The CDR3 region is CASSPAQGQPQHF. The CDR3 bases are TGTGCTAGCAGCCCGGCCCAGGGTCAGCCCCAGCATTTT.